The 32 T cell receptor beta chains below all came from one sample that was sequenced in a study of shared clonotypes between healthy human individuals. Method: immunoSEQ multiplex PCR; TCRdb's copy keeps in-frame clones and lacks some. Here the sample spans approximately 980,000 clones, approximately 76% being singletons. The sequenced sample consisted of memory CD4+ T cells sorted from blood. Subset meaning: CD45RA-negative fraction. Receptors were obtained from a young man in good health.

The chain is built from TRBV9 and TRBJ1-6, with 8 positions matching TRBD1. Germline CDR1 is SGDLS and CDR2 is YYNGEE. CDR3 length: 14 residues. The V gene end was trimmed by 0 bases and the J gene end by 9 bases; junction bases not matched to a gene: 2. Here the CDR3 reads CASSVEDRASPLHF. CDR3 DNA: TGTGCCAGCAGCGTAGAGGACAGGGCTTCACCCCTCCACTTT.

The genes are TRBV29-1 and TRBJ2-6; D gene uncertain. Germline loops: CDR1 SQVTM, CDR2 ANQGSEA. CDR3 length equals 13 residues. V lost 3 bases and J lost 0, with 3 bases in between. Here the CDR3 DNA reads TGCAGCGTTGACGTCTCTGGGGCCAACGTCCTGACTTTC. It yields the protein CSVDVSGANVLTF.

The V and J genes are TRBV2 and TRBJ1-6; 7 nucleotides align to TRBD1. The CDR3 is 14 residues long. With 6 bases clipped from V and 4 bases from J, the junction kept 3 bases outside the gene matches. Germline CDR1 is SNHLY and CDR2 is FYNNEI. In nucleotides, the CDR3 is TGTGCCAGCAGCCGGGACAGATATAATTCACCCCTCCACTTT. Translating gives CASSRDRYNSPLHF.

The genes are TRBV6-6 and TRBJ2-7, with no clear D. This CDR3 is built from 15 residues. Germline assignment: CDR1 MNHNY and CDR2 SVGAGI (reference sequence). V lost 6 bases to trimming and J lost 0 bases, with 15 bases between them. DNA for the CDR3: TGTGCCAGCAGGTGGTCTCCCGAGGCCTCCTACGAGCAGTACTTC. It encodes CASRWSPEASYEQYF.

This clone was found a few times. CDR3 sequence (DNA): TGTGCCAGCAGCTTCCTAGCGGGGGCCGGGTATTTT. It yields the protein CASSFLAGAGYF. V usage is TRBV7-2 and J usage is TRBJ2-3; 10 positions agree with TRBD2. The CDR3 has 12 residues. The V gene's germline CDR1 is SGHTA and CDR2 FQGNSA. Unmatched junction bases numbered 5, after V lost 3 bases and J lost 14 bases.

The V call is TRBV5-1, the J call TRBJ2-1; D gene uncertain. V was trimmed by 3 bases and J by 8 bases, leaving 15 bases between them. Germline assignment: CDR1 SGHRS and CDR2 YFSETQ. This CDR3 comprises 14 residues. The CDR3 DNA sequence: TGCGCCAGCAGCTCGGCCACACTATCGGATGAGCAGTTCTTC. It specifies CASSSATLSDEQFF. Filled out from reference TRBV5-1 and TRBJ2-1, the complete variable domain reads KAGVTQTPRYLIKTRGQQVTLSCSPISGHRSVSWYQQTPGQGLQFLFEYFSETQRNKGNFPGRFSGRQFSNSRSEMNVSTLELGDSALYLCASSSATLSDEQFFGPGTRLTVL.

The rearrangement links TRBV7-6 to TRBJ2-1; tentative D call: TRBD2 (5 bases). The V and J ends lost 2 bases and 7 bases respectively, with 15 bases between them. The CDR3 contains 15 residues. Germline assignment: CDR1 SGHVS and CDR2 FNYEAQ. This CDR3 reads CASSLQPDFMNEQFF. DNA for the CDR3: TGTGCCAGCAGCTTACAGCCGGACTTTATGAATGAGCAGTTCTTC.

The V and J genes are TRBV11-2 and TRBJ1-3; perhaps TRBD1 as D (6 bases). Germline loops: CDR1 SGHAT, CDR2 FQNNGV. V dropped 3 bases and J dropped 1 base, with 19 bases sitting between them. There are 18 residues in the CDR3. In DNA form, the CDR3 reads TGTGCCAGCAGCTTCCCGAGGGGGGTTTTACCTTCTGGAAACACCATATATTTT. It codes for CASSFPRGVLPSGNTIYF.

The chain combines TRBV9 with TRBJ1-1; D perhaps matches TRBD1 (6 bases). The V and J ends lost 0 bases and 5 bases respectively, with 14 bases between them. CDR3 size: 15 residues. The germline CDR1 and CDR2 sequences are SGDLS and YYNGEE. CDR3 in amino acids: CASSVGKDRWTEAFF. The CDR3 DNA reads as TGTGCCAGCAGCGTAGGGAAGGACAGATGGACTGAAGCTTTCTTT.

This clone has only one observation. The chain's CDR3 is CASSFRTRLNYGYTF. The CDR3 bases are TGTGCCAGCAGTTTTCGGACAAGACTAAACTATGGCTACACCTTC. The chain couples TRBV28 to TRBJ1-2, with a weak D call TRBD1 (5 bases). Germline lookup yields CDR1 MDHEN and CDR2 SYDVKM. Trimming took 3 bases from V and 2 from J, leaving 13 bases between them. The CDR3 covers 15 residues.

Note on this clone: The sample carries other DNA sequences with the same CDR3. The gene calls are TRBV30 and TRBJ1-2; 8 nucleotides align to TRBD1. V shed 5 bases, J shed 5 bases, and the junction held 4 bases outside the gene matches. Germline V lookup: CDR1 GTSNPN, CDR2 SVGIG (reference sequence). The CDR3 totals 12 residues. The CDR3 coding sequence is TGTGCCTGGTCCACAGGGGGATATGGCTACACCTTC. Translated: CAWSTGGYGYTF.

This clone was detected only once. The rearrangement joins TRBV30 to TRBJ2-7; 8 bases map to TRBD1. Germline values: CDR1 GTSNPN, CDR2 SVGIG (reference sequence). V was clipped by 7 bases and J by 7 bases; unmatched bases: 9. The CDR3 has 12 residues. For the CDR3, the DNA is TGTGCCTTCTCGGACAGGGTATGGGAGCAGTACTTC. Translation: CAFSDRVWEQYF.

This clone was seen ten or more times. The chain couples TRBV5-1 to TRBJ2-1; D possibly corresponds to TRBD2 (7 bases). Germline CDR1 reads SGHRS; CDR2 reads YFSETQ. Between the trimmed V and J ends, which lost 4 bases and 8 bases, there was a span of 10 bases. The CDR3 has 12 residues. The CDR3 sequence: CASSGGGHEQFF. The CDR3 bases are TGCGCCAGCAGCGGCGGGGGCCATGAGCAGTTCTTC.

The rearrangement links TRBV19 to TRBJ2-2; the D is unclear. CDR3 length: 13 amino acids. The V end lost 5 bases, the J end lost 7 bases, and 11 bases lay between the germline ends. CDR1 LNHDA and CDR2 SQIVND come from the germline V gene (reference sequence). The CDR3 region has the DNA TGTGCCAGTAGTTCCCGGTTCAGCGGGGAGCTGTTTTTT. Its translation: CASSSRFSGELFF.

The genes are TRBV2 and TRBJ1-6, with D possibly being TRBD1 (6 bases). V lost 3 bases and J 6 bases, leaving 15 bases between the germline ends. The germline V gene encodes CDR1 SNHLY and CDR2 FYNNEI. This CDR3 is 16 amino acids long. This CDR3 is CASSERGGAGNSPLHF. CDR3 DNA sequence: TGTGCCAGCAGTGAGCGGGGGGGCGCTGGTAATTCACCCCTCCACTTT.

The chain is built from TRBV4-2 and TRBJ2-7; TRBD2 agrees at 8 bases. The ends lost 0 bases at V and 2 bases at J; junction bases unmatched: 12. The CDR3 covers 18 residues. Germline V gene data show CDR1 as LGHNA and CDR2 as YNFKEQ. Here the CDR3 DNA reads TGTGCCAGCAGCCAAGATCTCTCGTGGGGACTAGGAGCCTACGAGCAGTACTTC. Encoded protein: CASSQDLSWGLGAYEQYF.

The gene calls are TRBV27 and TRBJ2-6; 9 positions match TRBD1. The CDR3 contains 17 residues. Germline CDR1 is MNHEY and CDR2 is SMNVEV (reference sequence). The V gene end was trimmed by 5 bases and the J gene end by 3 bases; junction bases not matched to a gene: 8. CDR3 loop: CASSRDRAGGGANVLTF. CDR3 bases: TGTGCCAGCAGTAGGGACAGGGCAGGGGGTGGGGCCAACGTCCTGACTTTC. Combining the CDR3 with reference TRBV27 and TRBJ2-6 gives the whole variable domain EAQVTQNPRYLITVTGKKLTVTCSQNMNHEYMSWYRQDPGLGLRQIYYSMNVEVTDKGDVPEGYKVSRKEKRNFPLILESPSPNQTSLYFCASSRDRAGGGANVLTFGAGSRLTVL.

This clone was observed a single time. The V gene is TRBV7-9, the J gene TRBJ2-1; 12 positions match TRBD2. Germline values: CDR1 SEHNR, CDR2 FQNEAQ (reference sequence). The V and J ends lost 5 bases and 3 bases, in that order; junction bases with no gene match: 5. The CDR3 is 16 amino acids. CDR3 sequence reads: CASSPTGLAGYNEQFF. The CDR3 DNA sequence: TGTGCCAGCAGCCCCACGGGACTAGCGGGCTACAATGAGCAGTTCTTC.

The CDR3 DNA sequence: TGTGCCAGTAGTATGGGACAGGGGCCGTATGGCTACACCTTC. It codes for CASSMGQGPYGYTF. This chain joins TRBV19 and TRBJ1-2; 10 bases align to TRBD1. Germline CDR1 and CDR2: LNHDA and SQIVND (reference sequence). CDR3 size: 14 residues. J lost 5 bases, V lost 3 bases, and 3 bases had no gene match.

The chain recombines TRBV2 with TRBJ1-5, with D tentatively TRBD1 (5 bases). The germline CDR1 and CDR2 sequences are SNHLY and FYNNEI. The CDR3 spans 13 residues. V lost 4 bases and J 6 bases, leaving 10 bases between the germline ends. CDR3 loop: CASSVEDTQPQHF. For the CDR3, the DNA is TGTGCCAGCAGTGTGGAGGACACTCAGCCCCAGCATTTT.

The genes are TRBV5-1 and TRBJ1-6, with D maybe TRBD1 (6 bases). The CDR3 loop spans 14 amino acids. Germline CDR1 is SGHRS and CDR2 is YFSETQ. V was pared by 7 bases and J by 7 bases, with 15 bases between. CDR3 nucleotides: TGCGCCAGCGGGCTGGACAGCGTCAATTCACCCCTCCACTTT. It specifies CASGLDSVNSPLHF.

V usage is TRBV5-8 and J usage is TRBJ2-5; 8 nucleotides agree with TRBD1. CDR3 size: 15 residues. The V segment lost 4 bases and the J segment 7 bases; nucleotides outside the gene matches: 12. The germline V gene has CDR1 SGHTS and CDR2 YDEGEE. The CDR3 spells CASSQTDRALGTQYF. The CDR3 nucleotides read TGTGCCAGCAGCCAGACGGACAGGGCGCTAGGGACCCAGTACTTC.

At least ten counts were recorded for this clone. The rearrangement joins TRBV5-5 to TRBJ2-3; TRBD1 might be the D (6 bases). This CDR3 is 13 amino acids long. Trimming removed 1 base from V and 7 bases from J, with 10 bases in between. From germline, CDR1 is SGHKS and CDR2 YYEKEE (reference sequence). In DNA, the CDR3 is TGTGCCAGCAGCTTGTGGGGACACTATACGCAGTATTTT. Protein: CASSLWGHYTQYF.

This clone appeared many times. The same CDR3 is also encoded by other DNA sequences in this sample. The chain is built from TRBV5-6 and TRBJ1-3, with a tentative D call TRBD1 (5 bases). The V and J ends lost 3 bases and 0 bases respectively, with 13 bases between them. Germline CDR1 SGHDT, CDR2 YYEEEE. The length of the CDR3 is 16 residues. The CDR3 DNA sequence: TGTGCCAGCAGCTGGCCGGCAGGGAGCTCTGGAAACACCATATATTTT. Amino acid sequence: CASSWPAGSSGNTIYF.

The CDR3 here is CAWSIPSGTTDTQYF. The CDR3 DNA reads as TGTGCCTGGAGTATCCCTAGCGGAACCACAGATACGCAGTATTTT. The chain has TRBV30 and TRBJ2-3; 7 bases map to TRBD2. Germline V gene sequence: CDR1 GTSNPN, CDR2 SVGIG (reference sequence). Germline trimming cut 2 bases from V and 2 bases from J; bases unmatched to any gene: 7. This CDR3 contains 15 residues.

The CDR3 loop is CASSTTGGGTEAFF. The CDR3 DNA reads as TGCGCCAGCTCGACTACGGGGGGAGGCACTGAAGCTTTCTTT. The chain uses TRBV10-2 and TRBJ1-1; possibly TRBD1 for D (5 bases). The V gene's germline CDR1 is WSHSY and CDR2 SAAADI. V dropped 8 bases and J dropped 4 bases, with 17 bases sitting between them. CDR3 size: 14 residues.

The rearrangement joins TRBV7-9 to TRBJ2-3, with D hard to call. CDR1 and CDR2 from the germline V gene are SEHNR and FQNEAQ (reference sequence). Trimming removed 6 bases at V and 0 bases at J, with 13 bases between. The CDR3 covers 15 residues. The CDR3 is CASRWTDGSTDTQYF. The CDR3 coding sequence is TGTGCCAGCAGGTGGACCGACGGGAGCACAGATACGCAGTATTTT.

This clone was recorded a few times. In DNA, the CDR3 is TGTGCCAGTAGTATAAAGAGGGGGACTGAAGCTTTCTTT. Translated: CASSIKRGTEAFF. The V gene is TRBV19, the J gene TRBJ1-1, with D possibly matching TRBD1 (6 bases). Germline V CDR1 and CDR2: LNHDA, SQIVND (reference sequence). Between the trimmed V and J ends, which lost 2 bases and 5 bases, there was a span of 9 bases. There are 13 residues in the CDR3.

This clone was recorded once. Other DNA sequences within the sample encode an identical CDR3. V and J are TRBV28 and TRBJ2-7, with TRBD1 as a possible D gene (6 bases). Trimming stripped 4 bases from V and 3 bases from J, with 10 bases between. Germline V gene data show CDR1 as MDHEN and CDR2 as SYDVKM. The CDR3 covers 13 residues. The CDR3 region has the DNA TGTGCCAGCAGTTCAGGACAGCACTACGAGCAGTACTTC. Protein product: CASSSGQHYEQYF.

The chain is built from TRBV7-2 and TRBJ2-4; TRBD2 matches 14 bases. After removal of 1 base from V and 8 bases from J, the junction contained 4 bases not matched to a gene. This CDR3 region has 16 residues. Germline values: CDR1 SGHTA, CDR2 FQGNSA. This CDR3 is CASSLGTSGRTDIQYF. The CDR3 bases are TGTGCCAGCAGCTTAGGGACTAGCGGGAGGACGGACATTCAGTACTTC. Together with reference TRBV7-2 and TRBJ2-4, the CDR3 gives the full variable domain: GAGVSQSPSNKVTEKGKDVELRCDPISGHTALYWYRQSLGQGLEFLIYFQGNSAPDKSGLPSDRFSAERTGGSVSTLTIQRTQQEDSAVYLCASSLGTSGRTDIQYFGAGTRLSVL.

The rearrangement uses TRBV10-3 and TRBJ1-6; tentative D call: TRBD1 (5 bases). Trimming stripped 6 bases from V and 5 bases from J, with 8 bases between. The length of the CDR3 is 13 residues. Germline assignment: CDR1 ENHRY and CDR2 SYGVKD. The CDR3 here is CAIRGRNNSPLHF. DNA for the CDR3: TGTGCCATCAGGGGACGGAATAATTCACCCCTCCACTTT.

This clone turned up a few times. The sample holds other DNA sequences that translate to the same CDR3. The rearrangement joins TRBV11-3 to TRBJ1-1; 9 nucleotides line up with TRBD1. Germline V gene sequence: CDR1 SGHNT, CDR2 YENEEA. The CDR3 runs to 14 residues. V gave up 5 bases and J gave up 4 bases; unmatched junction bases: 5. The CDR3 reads CASSPGQGSTEAFF. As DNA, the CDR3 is TGTGCCAGCAGCCCCGGACAGGGGAGCACTGAAGCTTTCTTT.